This T cell receptor beta chain was observed in a study of a mutant IDH1 vaccine in newly diagnosed glioma. About the study: Every participant had undergone radiotherapy, temozolomide, or both before, and most underwent both.

Time point noted: week 35, safety follow-up. A single vaccine dose contained 300 ug of mutant IDH1 20-mer peptide, and topical imiquimod was used with it. Method: immunoSEQ multiplex PCR; TCRdb's copy keeps in-frame clones and lacks some. Of over 65,000 clones in the sample, approximately 88% were seen once. The CDR3 covers 11 residues. CDR1 is SGHVS, CDR2 FNYEAQ, per germline. Trimming pared 2 bases from V and 5 bases from J, leaving 4 bases between. This clone came up a few times. Its antigen is unidentified. This specimen was PBMCs, taken from a glioma patient whose treatment included an IDH1 peptide vaccine. The clonotype comes from a young man with glioma. V is TRBV7-6 and J is TRBJ2-7; D remains ambiguous. The CDR3 DNA sequence: TGTGCCAGCAGCTTAAACCACGAGCAGTACTTC. Amino acids: CASSLNHEQYF.